These 27 T cell receptor beta chains originate from one sample sequenced in a study of Graves' ophthalmopathy and Graves' hyperthyroidism. RNA served as the template for amplifying TCR beta CDR3 regions. The first-round RT-PCR employed HTBI primers together with the Qiagen OneStep RT-PCR kit. A multiplex PCR was then performed as the second round. One entry per CDR3 protein, called by TCRdb with MiXCR from the multiplex PCR reads. Of about 740,000 distinct CDR3 sequences listed, approximately 40% are singletons. The sample was peripheral blood. The receptors come from an adult man with Graves' ophthalmopathy.

This clonotype occurred many times. The chain combines TRBV7-9 with TRBJ1-2; D gene unclear. V shed 3 bases and J shed 4 bases, with 12 bases lying between them. The V gene's germline CDR1 is SEHNR and CDR2 FQNEAQ (reference sequence). The CDR3 length is 14 residues. CDR3: CASSFGPALYGYTF. The CDR3 coding sequence is TGTGCCAGCAGCTTCGGACCAGCCCTCTATGGCTACACCTTC.

The J gene is TRBJ1-5, the V gene TRBV25-1; no clear D. This CDR3 has 13 residues. V lost 6 bases to trimming and J lost 4 bases, with 10 bases between them. Germline CDR1 reads MGHDK; CDR2 reads SYGVNS. The CDR3 loop is CASSDVSNQPQHF. The CDR3 bases are TGTGCCAGCAGCGACGTCAGTAATCAGCCCCAGCATTTT. The full variable domain, completed using reference TRBV25-1 and TRBJ1-5, is EADIYQTPRYLVIGTGKKITLECSQTMGHDKMYWYQQDPGMELHLIHYSYGVNSTEKGDLSSESTVSRIRTEHFPLTLESARPSHTSQYLCASSDVSNQPQHFGDGTRLSIL.

This rearrangement joins TRBV12-3 or TRBV12-4 to TRBJ1-1, with D uncertain. The germline V and J ends were trimmed by 5 bases and 1 base, with 5 bases remaining between them. The CDR3 has 12 amino acids. CDR3 sequence (DNA): TGTGCCAGCAGTGAAGCGAACACTGAAGCTTTCTTT. It specifies CASSEANTEAFF.

The chain is built from TRBV12-3 or TRBV12-4 and TRBJ2-7; D unclear. The V gene lost 5 bases and the J gene lost 4 bases, with 15 bases spanning the gap. This CDR3 has 14 residues. DNA of the CDR3: TGTGCCAGCAGTCACGCCCCAGACACTTACGAGCAGTACTTC. This encodes CASSHAPDTYEQYF.

This clonotype was counted at least ten times. A read error may account for a junction end that differs from germline. This chain connects TRBV24-1 to TRBJ1-5; no clear D. The CDR3 covers 13 residues. Germline values: CDR1 KGHDR, CDR2 SFDVKD. CDR3 DNA: TGTGCCAGCAGTTATGACAGCAATCAGCCCCAGCATTTT. Translation: CASSYDSNQPQHF.

This chain links TRBV10-3 with TRBJ2-7, with 10 nucleotides matching TRBD2. Trimming took 10 bases from V and 5 from J; bases not matched to a gene: 11. This CDR3 contains 14 residues. The germline gives CDR1 ENHRY, CDR2 SYGVKD. For the CDR3, the DNA is TGTGCCAGCTCACCGGGACTAGCGTTCGACGAGCAGTACTTC. It codes for CASSPGLAFDEQYF.

Regarding this clonotype: The CDR3 does not end in the conserved phenylalanine or tryptophan, so this is likely a read error. The rearrangement links TRBV6-5 to TRBJ2-7, with D perhaps being TRBD1 or TRBD2 (5 bases each). V lost 5 bases, J lost 3 bases, and 11 bases lay in between. The CDR3 runs 13 residues. The germline V gene encodes CDR1 MNHEY and CDR2 SVGAGI. CDR3 nucleotides: TGTGCCAGCAGTGAGGTGGGGGACTACGAGCAGTACTGC. Its protein product is CASSEVGDYEQYC.

This clonotype was seen at least ten times. The rearrangement uses TRBV7-9 and TRBJ1-1, with D possibly TRBD1 on 5 matching bases. Germline V gene lookup returns CDR1 SEHNR and CDR2 FQNEAQ (reference sequence). V lost 8 bases to trimming and J lost 0 bases, with 10 bases between them. This CDR3 has 13 residues. CDR3: CASGTRVNTEAFF. The CDR3 nucleotides read TGTGCCAGCGGGACCAGGGTGAACACTGAAGCTTTCTTT.

This clonotype was detected ten times or more. The chain is built from TRBV14 and TRBJ2-2, with D possibly being TRBD1 or TRBD2 (5 bases each). Trimming took 5 bases from V and 1 from J, leaving 11 bases between them. Germline V gives CDR1 SGHDN, CDR2 FVKESK. The CDR3 covers 15 residues. CDR3 protein: CASSRGVGNTGELFF. The CDR3 DNA reads as TGTGCCAGCAGCAGGGGAGTGGGGAACACCGGGGAGCTGTTTTTT.

This clonotype was counted a single time. The conserved phenylalanine or tryptophan is not found at the CDR3 terminus, so this likely reflects a read error. The chain carries TRBV7-9 and TRBJ2-5; no clear D. Deletions cut 2 bases from V and 5 bases from J, with 12 bases between. This CDR3 has 14 amino acids. CDR1 and CDR2 (germline): SEHNR, FQNEAQ (reference sequence). CDR3 sequence (DNA): TGTGCCAGCAGCTTATACGGTGCCTCGGAGACCCAGTACCTC. Protein product: CASSLYGASETQYL.

In the case of this clonotype: A junction boundary mismatches the germline segment, possibly from a read error. This chain connects TRBV10-3 to TRBJ1-1; no reliable D call. There are 15 residues in the CDR3. Germline V gives CDR1 ENHRY, CDR2 SYGVKD. CDR3 nucleotides: TGTGCCAGCAGTGTACTCCAGGCGAGGAACACTGAAGCTTTCTTT. This sequence encodes CASSVLQARNTEAFF.

This clonotype was found a few times. This rearrangement joins TRBV2 to TRBJ2-2, with 9 bases fitting TRBD1. The CDR3 extends over 15 amino acids. The germline V gene encodes CDR1 SNHLY and CDR2 FYNNEI. Trimming took 7 bases from V and 1 from J; bases not matched to a gene: 4. The CDR3 DNA sequence: TGTGCCAGCAATAAGGACAGGGGGAACACCGGGGAGCTGTTTTTT. As protein: CASNKDRGNTGELFF.

Details on this clonotype: This sequence may be a read error, since a much larger clone differs from it by one base. The chain combines TRBV7-9 with TRBJ1-4; possibly TRBD1 for D (5 bases). The CDR3 loop spans 16 amino acids. The ends were cut back, 0 bases at V and 8 bases at J, with 16 bases in the middle. Looked up from germline, CDR1 is SEHNR and CDR2 is FQNEAQ (reference sequence). Written as DNA, the CDR3 is TGTGCCAGCAGCTTAGCGGGTTCAGGGAATAGCGAAAAACTGTTTTTT. It codes for CASSLAGSGNSEKLFF. The full variable domain, in which reference TRBV7-9 and TRBJ1-4 provide the parts outside the CDR3, is DTGVSQNPRHKITKRGQNVTFRCDPISEHNRLYWYRQTLGQGPEFLTYFQNEAQLEKSRLLSDRFSAERPKGSFSTLEIQRTEQGDSAMYLCASSLAGSGNSEKLFFGSGTQLSVL.

This clonotype has a count of ten or more. This sequence joins TRBV19 and TRBJ1-4, with D uncertain. From germline, CDR1 is LNHDA and CDR2 SQIVND (reference sequence). The CDR3 covers 14 residues. Trimming stripped 5 bases from V and 3 bases from J, with 10 bases between. CDR3 residues: CASSSRSPNEKLFF. For the CDR3, the DNA is TGTGCCAGTAGTTCTCGGTCGCCTAATGAAAAACTGTTTTTT.

The table lists this clonotype with many counts. The chain uses TRBV9 and TRBJ1-6; the D is unclear. V was trimmed by 4 bases and J by 10 bases, leaving 6 bases between them. Germline CDR1 SGDLS, CDR2 YYNGEE. The CDR3 is 11 amino acids. CDR3 residues: CASSSPSPLHF. CDR3 nucleotides: TGTGCCAGCAGCTCCCCATCACCCCTCCACTTT.

Only a few counts were recorded for this clonotype. The V call is TRBV19, the J call TRBJ2-2; possibly TRBD1 for D (6 bases). The V end lost 9 bases, the J end lost 3 bases, and 14 bases lay between the germline ends. This CDR3 region has 14 residues. Germline CDR1 is LNHDA and CDR2 is SQIVND (reference sequence). CDR3 sequence: CASHARGDTGELFF. The DNA of the CDR3 is TGTGCCAGCCACGCCAGGGGTGACACCGGGGAGCTGTTTTTT.

The chain is built from TRBV25-1 and TRBJ2-7, with D perhaps TRBD1 (6 bases). V lost 7 bases, J lost 4 bases, and 20 bases lay in between. Per germline, CDR1 MGHDK and CDR2 SYGVNS. The CDR3 loop spans 15 amino acids. The CDR3 coding sequence is TGTGCCAGCACTAGGACAGTCCATACCTGGTACGAGCAGTACTTC. Its protein is CASTRTVHTWYEQYF.

This clonotype was counted at least ten times. The CDR3 nucleotides are TGTGCCATCAGTGATTCGGTTCAGAACACTGAAGCTTTCTTT. It yields the protein CAISDSVQNTEAFF. The rearrangement uses TRBV10-3 and TRBJ1-1; no reliable D call. Trimming stripped 3 bases from V and 1 base from J, with 9 bases between. This CDR3 is 14 amino acids long. Germline assignment: CDR1 ENHRY and CDR2 SYGVKD.

Remarks on this clonotype: The junction shows a germline mismatch at one end, possibly a read error. The chain employs TRBV12-3 or TRBV12-4 and TRBJ1-2, with D tentatively TRBD1 (5 bases). The CDR3 is 12 residues long. The CDR3 sequence is CAGSPRGVGYTF. CDR3 nucleotide sequence: TGTGCCGGCAGCCCTCGGGGGGTAGGCTACACCTTC.

On this clonotype itself: With a much larger clone just one base away, this may be a read error. The gene calls are TRBV25-1 and TRBJ2-5; D possibly corresponds to TRBD2 (6 bases). The CDR3 sequence is 16 residues long. Germline V CDR1 and CDR2: MGHDK, SYGVNS. The CDR3 loop is CASSEIGRGVQEAQYF. CDR3 in DNA: TGTGCCAGCAGTGAAATTGGGCGGGGAGTCCAAGAGGCCCAGTACTTC.

With respect to this clonotype: A single base separates this from a much larger clone, so it may be a read error. This chain uses TRBV29-1 with TRBJ1-1; the D is unclear. The germline V and J ends were trimmed by 4 bases and 4 bases, with 13 bases remaining between them. CDR3 length: 13 residues. Per the germline V gene, CDR1 is SQVTM and CDR2 is ANQGSEA. The DNA of the CDR3 is TGCAGCGTTGGACCGGCGGGGTTCACTGAAGCTTTCTTT. Translated: CSVGPAGFTEAFF.

The chain is built from TRBV20-1 and TRBJ1-6, with D perhaps TRBD1 (6 bases). Trimming pared 3 bases from V and 7 bases from J, leaving 10 bases between. CDR3 length: 13 residues. From germline, CDR1 is DFQATT and CDR2 SNEGSKA (reference sequence). CDR3 bases: TGCAGTGCTAGCGGGACAAGGAATTCACCCCTCCACTTT. This translates into CSASGTRNSPLHF.

The rearrangement joins TRBV6-5 to TRBJ2-7, with D perhaps given as TRBD1 or TRBD2 (5 bases each). V was clipped by 4 bases and J by 5 bases, with 18 bases between them. In germline, CDR1 is MNHEY, CDR2 SVGAGI. This CDR3 contains 15 residues. CDR3 region: CASSSYGTSVDEQYF. The CDR3 coding sequence is TGTGCCAGCAGTTCTTATGGGACGAGTGTGGACGAGCAGTACTTC.

Concerning this clonotype: One junction end does not reproduce the germline sequence, and a read error may be involved. V and J are TRBV6-2 or TRBV6-3 and TRBJ2-7; D perhaps matches TRBD2 (6 bases). CDR1 and CDR2 from the germline V gene are MNHEY and SVGEGT. The CDR3 has 15 residues. CDR3 DNA: TGTGCCAACAGTTACTCGGGGGTTGTGACCTACGAGCAGTACTTC. This sequence encodes CANSYSGVVTYEQYF.

Many counts were recorded for this clonotype. This rearrangement joins TRBV2 to TRBJ1-1; D gene unclear. Trimming took off 4 bases at V and 1 base at J, with 16 bases between the two ends. This CDR3 is built from 16 residues. Per germline, CDR1 SNHLY and CDR2 FYNNEI. CDR3 residues: CASSVTVRRTNTEAFF. The CDR3 DNA follows: TGTGCCAGCAGTGTTACCGTACGCAGGACGAACACTGAAGCTTTCTTT.

The chain has TRBV14 and TRBJ1-2; no reliable D call. In germline, CDR1 is SGHDN, CDR2 FVKESK. The CDR3 contains 13 residues. Trimming removed 0 bases from V and 4 bases from J, with 6 bases in between. This chain's CDR3 is CASSQDGAYGYTF. CDR3 coding DNA: TGTGCCAGCAGCCAAGATGGCGCCTATGGCTACACCTTC.

In this sample, this clonotype turned up many times. V gene TRBV29-1 combines with J gene TRBJ2-7; the D is unclear. V lost 6 bases to trimming and J lost 2 bases, with 14 bases between them. This CDR3 has 13 residues. Looked up from germline, CDR1 is SQVTM and CDR2 is ANQGSEA. CDR3 loop: CSVYPVGTYEQYF. CDR3 in DNA: TGCAGCGTATACCCAGTGGGCACCTACGAGCAGTACTTC.